This record covers a single T cell receptor beta chain. Its target is not known. The sample belongs to a study of graft-versus-host responses after intestinal transplantation. Study-wide context: Every recipient had anti-thymocyte globulin induction and around three years of tacrolimus plus steroids.

Clones were read by immunoSEQ multiplex PCR, and TCRdb kept only the in-frame ones, dropping some. Of roughly 110,000 clones listed, approximately 93% are singletons. The CDR3 extends over 14 amino acids. Between the trimmed V and J ends, which lost 4 bases and 2 bases, there was a span of 13 bases. From germline, CDR1 is SGDLS and CDR2 YYNGEE. The source material was unstimulated CD8+ T cells sorted from spleen or lymph node cells, sampled before transplant. The rearrangement uses TRBV9 and TRBJ2-7; the D is unclear. The sequence was obtained from a human donor who was the organ donor for an intestinal transplant. CDR3 nucleotide sequence: TGTGCCAGCAGCAACCCCGGAGATCCCTACGAGCAGTACTTC. Amino acid sequence: CASSNPGDPYEQYF.